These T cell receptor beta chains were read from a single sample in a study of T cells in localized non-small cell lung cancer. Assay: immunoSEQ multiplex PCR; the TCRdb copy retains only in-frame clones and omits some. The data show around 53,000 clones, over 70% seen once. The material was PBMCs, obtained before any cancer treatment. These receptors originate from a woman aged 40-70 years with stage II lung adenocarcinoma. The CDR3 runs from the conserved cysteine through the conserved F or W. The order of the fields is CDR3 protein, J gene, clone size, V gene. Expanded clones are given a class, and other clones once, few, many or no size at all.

CDR3 protein: CASSPPYGPLRTEAFF
J gene: TRBJ1-1
clone size: .
V gene: TRBV18

CDR3 protein: CASSLSRGPNEAFF
J gene: TRBJ1-1
clone size: once
V gene: TRBV11-2

CDR3 protein: CASRNLAARGYYEQYF
J gene: TRBJ2-7
clone size: .
V gene: TRBV14

CDR3 protein: CASSLEAATEAFF
J gene: TRBJ1-1
clone size: .
V gene: TRBV27

CDR3 protein: CAWSGGSGQNLGLAGETQYF
J gene: TRBJ2-5
clone size: .
V gene: TRBV30

CDR3 protein: CASSETRSYNEQFF
J gene: TRBJ2-1
clone size: .
V gene: TRBV27

CDR3 protein: CASSLSGTSGTDTQYF
J gene: TRBJ2-3
clone size: .
V gene: TRBV7-2

CDR3 protein: CASSLIPAPGNTIYF
J gene: TRBJ1-3
clone size: .
V gene: TRBV7-2

CDR3 protein: CASSLGTVSNQPQHF
J gene: TRBJ1-5
clone size: few
V gene: TRBV4-2

CDR3 protein: CASSYFYEQYF
J gene: TRBJ2-7
clone size: .
V gene: TRBV6-6

CDR3 protein: CASRPTGGETNTGELFF
J gene: TRBJ2-2
clone size: .
V gene: TRBV5-4

CDR3 protein: CASSIPGDPAYEQYF
J gene: TRBJ2-7
clone size: .
V gene: TRBV19

CDR3 protein: CASSIDLLGAEAFF
J gene: TRBJ1-1
clone size: .
V gene: TRBV19

CDR3 protein: CASSQEGWAQGYGYTF
J gene: TRBJ1-2
clone size: few
V gene: TRBV14

CDR3 protein: CASSLLEYSGEQYF
J gene: TRBJ2-7
clone size: .
V gene: TRBV5-1

CDR3 protein: CASSLAPQGGGETQYF
J gene: TRBJ2-5
clone size: few
V gene: TRBV7-7

CDR3 protein: CASSVTYWDGAFF
J gene: TRBJ1-1
clone size: .
V gene: TRBV9

CDR3 protein: CASSSTGGVNSPLHF
J gene: TRBJ1-6
clone size: .
V gene: TRBV19